The 25 T cell receptor beta chains below all came from one sample that was sequenced in a study of blood T cell repertoires in COVID-19. Using immunoSEQ multiplex PCR, the repertoire was profiled, and TCRdb retains in-frame clones only, with some absent. The repertoire holds almost 250,000 clones, with approximately 90% as singletons. The sequenced sample was PBMCs or T cells enriched from blood (not recorded which). These receptors all stem from a woman aged 25 to 39 who had recovered from COVID-19.

Regarding this clone: A junction boundary mismatches the germline segment, possibly from a read error. The chain has TRBV7-7 and TRBJ2-1; 9 positions agree with TRBD2. The CDR3 has 15 residues. Germline V lookup: CDR1 SSHAT, CDR2 FNYEAQ (reference sequence). The CDR3 DNA reads as TGTGCTAGCAGCTCGGTAGCGGGAGCGGGGGGTGAGCAGTTCTTC. Translating gives CASSSVAGAGGEQFF.

Only a few counts were recorded for this clone. This chain links TRBV7-2 with TRBJ2-7; 8 bases are a match to TRBD2. The trim removed 0 bases at V and 4 bases at J, leaving 5 bases unmatched. The CDR3 sequence is 15 residues long. From germline, CDR1 is SGHTA and CDR2 FQGNSA. The CDR3 nucleotides are TGTGCCAGCAGCTTAGCGGGGACTAGTGAATACGAGCAGTACTTC. Its translation is CASSLAGTSEYEQYF.

This clone was observed a single time. The chain combines TRBV3-1 (or the pseudogene TRBV3-2) with TRBJ1-1; D possibly corresponds to TRBD1 (5 bases). The CDR3 has 13 amino acids. Germline CDR1 LGHDT, CDR2 YNNKEL (reference sequence). Trimming took off 1 base at V and 7 bases at J, with 10 bases between the two ends. The CDR3 nucleotides are TGTGCCAGCAGCCAAGCCCGGGGGAGTGAAGCTTTCTTT. Protein: CASSQARGSEAFF.

The chain recombines TRBV19 with TRBJ2-5; perhaps TRBD1 as D (6 bases). The V end was cut by 4 bases, the J end by 2 bases, with 14 bases between. This CDR3 region has 15 residues. Germline-derived CDR1 and CDR2 are LNHDA and SQIVND (reference sequence). The CDR3 sequence: CASSSQNQGQETQYF. CDR3 nucleotides: TGTGCCAGTAGTAGTCAAAATCAGGGGCAAGAGACCCAGTACTTC.

The gene calls are TRBV7-8 and TRBJ2-7, with 12 positions matching TRBD1. Trimming at V came to 5 bases and at J to 1 base, leaving 6 bases not matched to a gene. Germline V lookup: CDR1 SGHVS, CDR2 FQNEAQ. The CDR3 totals 16 residues. CDR3 protein: CASSAEGQGASYEQYF. In nucleotides, the CDR3 is TGTGCCAGCAGCGCTGAGGGACAGGGGGCATCCTACGAGCAGTACTTC.

This chain joins TRBV27 and TRBJ1-5, with TRBD1 matching over 7 bases. The CDR3 is 17 residues long. Germline trimming cut 5 bases from V and 0 bases from J; bases unmatched to any gene: 10. Germline assignment: CDR1 MNHEY and CDR2 SMNVEV (reference sequence). In DNA, the CDR3 is TGTGCCAGCAGTCCGGGGACAGCCCGGGTTAGCAATCAGCCCCAGCATTTT. Translated, it gives CASSPGTARVSNQPQHF.

This clone came up a few times. The rearrangement uses TRBV4-3 and TRBJ2-7, with TRBD2 matching 7 bases. The germline gives CDR1 LGHNA, CDR2 YSLEER. The length of the CDR3 is 14 residues. The V and J ends lost 0 bases and 6 bases, in that order; junction bases with no gene match: 5. The CDR3 DNA is TGCGCCAGCAGCCAAGATGGGGAGGGAAGCGAGCAGTACTTC. Translated: CASSQDGEGSEQYF.

The V gene is TRBV18, the J gene TRBJ2-7; the D gene is possibly TRBD1 (5 bases). There are 16 residues in the CDR3. Germline CDR1 and CDR2: KGHSH and LQKENI. V lost 1 base and J 2 bases, leaving 15 bases between the germline ends. The DNA for the CDR3 is TGTGCCAGCTCACCACTTGACAGCGCACCGCCCTACGAGCAGTACTTC. As protein: CASSPLDSAPPYEQYF.

V and J are TRBV6-5 and TRBJ2-7; 8 bases agree with TRBD2. Per the germline V gene, CDR1 is MNHEY and CDR2 is SVGAGI. The CDR3 is 12 residues long. The junction had 5 bases not matched to a gene; V was cut back by 6 bases and J by 7 bases. The CDR3 sequence: CASRPPGGEQYF. CDR3 DNA: TGTGCCAGCAGACCTCCGGGGGGGGAGCAGTACTTC.

The CDR3 here is CAISRGQDSTEAFF. In DNA form, the CDR3 reads TGTGCCATCAGCCGTGGGCAAGACAGCACTGAAGCTTTCTTT. This chain uses TRBV10-3 with TRBJ1-1; D perhaps matches TRBD1 (5 bases). The V end was cut by 6 bases, the J end by 4 bases, with 15 bases between. The CDR3 runs to 14 residues. CDR1 and CDR2 (germline): ENHRY, SYGVKD.

This chain connects TRBV27 to TRBJ2-1; TRBD2 matches at 7 bases. With V trimmed by 0 bases and J by 10 bases, 12 bases remained unmatched. The CDR3 consists of 16 residues. CDR1 and CDR2 (germline): MNHEY, SMNVEV (reference sequence). The CDR3 nucleotides read TGTGCCAGCAGTTTATCTCCAACAACTAGCGCCTACGAGCAGTTCTTC. Its translation: CASSLSPTTSAYEQFF.

This clone occurred a few times. The V and J genes are TRBV28 and TRBJ1-3; the D gene is possibly TRBD1 (6 bases). This CDR3 has 15 amino acids. Per germline, CDR1 MDHEN and CDR2 SYDVKM. V lost 3 bases, J lost 3 bases, and 12 bases lay in between. The DNA for the CDR3 is TGTGCCAGCAGTTTTCAGGGGATAAGTGGAAACACCATATATTTT. It specifies CASSFQGISGNTIYF.

In nucleotides, the CDR3 is TGTGCCAGCAGCCAAGATACCAGGGGGCCCCGAAACTATGGCTACACCTTC. Translation gives CASSQDTRGPRNYGYTF. V gene TRBV14 combines with J gene TRBJ1-2; 8 bases agree with TRBD1. The CDR3 consists of 17 residues. Germline V CDR1 and CDR2: SGHDN, FVKESK. Trimming took 0 bases from V and 2 from J; bases not matched to a gene: 8.

V and J are TRBV5-4 and TRBJ2-7, with TRBD1 matching over 7 bases. The CDR3 is 13 residues long. V shed 4 bases, J shed 5 bases, and the junction held 6 bases outside the gene matches. Germline loops: CDR1 SGHNT, CDR2 YYREEE (reference sequence). This CDR3 reads CASSRQGMDEQYF. DNA of the CDR3: TGTGCCAGCAGCCGACAGGGTATGGACGAGCAGTACTTC. Drawing the rest from reference TRBV5-4 and TRBJ2-7, the complete variable domain is ETGVTQSPTHLIKTRGQQVTLRCSSQSGHNTVSWYQQALGQGPQFIFQYYREEENGRGNFPPRFSGLQFPNYSSELNVNALELDDSALYLCASSRQGMDEQYFGPGTRLTVT.

The rearrangement links TRBV4-2 to TRBJ1-2, with 7 bases aligning to TRBD1. In germline, CDR1 is LGHNA, CDR2 YNFKEQ. The V gene end was trimmed by 2 bases and the J gene end by 10 bases; junction bases not matched to a gene: 10. This CDR3 comprises 14 residues. The CDR3 DNA is TGTGCCAGCAGCCAACTTGGGACAGTAGGTAACTACACCTTC. It is translated as CASSQLGTVGNYTF.

This sequence joins TRBV12-3 or TRBV12-4 and TRBJ1-2; D might be TRBD1 (6 bases). CDR3 length: 12 residues. Trimming stripped 2 bases from V and 10 bases from J, with 11 bases between. CDR3 coding DNA: TGTGCCAGCAGTTTATACCAGGGACACTACACCTTC. Amino acids: CASSLYQGHYTF.

CDR3 sequence reads: CASSLEAFEQFF. The CDR3 coding sequence is TGTGCCAGCAGCTTGGAAGCCTTTGAGCAGTTCTTC. This chain joins TRBV5-4 and TRBJ2-1; unclear D gene. This CDR3 region has 12 residues. Trimming stripped 0 bases from V and 9 bases from J, with 7 bases between. The germline gives CDR1 SGHNT, CDR2 YYREEE (reference sequence).

The V and J genes are TRBV3-1 (or the pseudogene TRBV3-2) and TRBJ2-7; D is possibly TRBD1 (5 bases). Germline V CDR1 and CDR2: LGHDT, YNNKEL (reference sequence). Between the trimmed V and J ends, which lost 1 base and 0 bases, there was a span of 16 bases. The CDR3 is made up of 17 amino acids. CDR3 protein: CASSQVRQFPSSYEQYF. The CDR3 nucleotides read TGTGCCAGCAGCCAAGTCAGACAGTTTCCGAGCTCCTACGAGCAGTACTTC.

This chain joins TRBV9 and TRBJ2-2; TRBD1 agrees at 10 bases. Germline assignment: CDR1 SGDLS and CDR2 YYNGEE. The CDR3 runs 15 residues. J was trimmed by 6 bases and V by 3 bases; bases with no gene match: 5. CDR3 sequence (DNA): TGTGCCAGCAGCGGAAGACAGGGGGCCTCCGGGGAGCTGTTTTTT. As protein: CASSGRQGASGELFF.

The V and J genes are TRBV12-3 or TRBV12-4 and TRBJ1-1, with 7 bases lining up with TRBD1. The CDR3 has 13 amino acids. The V segment lost 6 bases and the J segment 1 base; nucleotides outside the gene matches: 2. CDR3 in amino acids: CASRGQPNTEAFF. The CDR3 coding sequence is TGTGCCAGCAGGGGACAGCCGAACACTGAAGCTTTCTTT.

The rearrangement joins TRBV7-3 to TRBJ2-3, with 13 positions matching TRBD2. V shed 5 bases and J 1 base; nucleotides not matched to a gene: 6. The CDR3 covers 17 residues. Germline-derived CDR1 and CDR2 are SGHTA and FQGTGA. The chain's CDR3 is CASSSGLAGVRTDTQYF. CDR3 sequence (DNA): TGTGCCAGCAGCAGTGGACTAGCGGGAGTGCGCACAGATACGCAGTATTTT.

This chain uses TRBV4-1 with TRBJ1-5; D gene ambiguous. This CDR3 has 15 amino acids. Deletions cut 0 bases from V and 3 bases from J, with 9 bases between. Germline assignment: CDR1 MGHRA and CDR2 YSYEKL. CDR3 loop: CASSQDARLNQPQHF. The CDR3 DNA is TGCGCCAGCAGCCAAGACGCCCGACTCAATCAGCCCCAGCATTTT.

This chain uses TRBV3-1 (or the pseudogene TRBV3-2) with TRBJ1-4, with D possibly being TRBD1 (5 bases). The length of the CDR3 is 16 residues. Trimming stripped 1 base from V and 8 bases from J, with 17 bases between. The germline CDR1 and CDR2 sequences are LGHDT and YNNKEL (reference sequence). In nucleotides, the CDR3 is TGTGCCAGCAGCCAAGGGATCGTTCAGGGTGACGAAAAACTGTTTTTT. Translated: CASSQGIVQGDEKLFF.

This clone appeared a few times. The chain is built from TRBV27 and TRBJ1-1; 8 positions agree with TRBD1. This CDR3 comprises 19 residues. Germline CDR1 is MNHEY and CDR2 is SMNVEV (reference sequence). V lost 5 bases to trimming and J lost 0 bases; unmatched junction nucleotides: 17. The CDR3 loop reads CASSRVLGQVTLLNTEAFF. The CDR3 region has the DNA TGTGCCAGCAGTCGAGTCCTGGGACAGGTAACCCTCCTGAACACTGAAGCTTTCTTT.

The rearrangement links TRBV19 to TRBJ2-3; maybe TRBD2 (7 bases). The CDR3 has 15 residues. The germline CDR1 and CDR2 sequences are LNHDA and SQIVND (reference sequence). Trimming removed 7 bases from V and 0 bases from J, with 14 bases in between. The CDR3 region has the DNA TGTGCCAGTAAGGGGGGGGCAATCAGCACAGATACGCAGTATTTT. It encodes CASKGGAISTDTQYF.